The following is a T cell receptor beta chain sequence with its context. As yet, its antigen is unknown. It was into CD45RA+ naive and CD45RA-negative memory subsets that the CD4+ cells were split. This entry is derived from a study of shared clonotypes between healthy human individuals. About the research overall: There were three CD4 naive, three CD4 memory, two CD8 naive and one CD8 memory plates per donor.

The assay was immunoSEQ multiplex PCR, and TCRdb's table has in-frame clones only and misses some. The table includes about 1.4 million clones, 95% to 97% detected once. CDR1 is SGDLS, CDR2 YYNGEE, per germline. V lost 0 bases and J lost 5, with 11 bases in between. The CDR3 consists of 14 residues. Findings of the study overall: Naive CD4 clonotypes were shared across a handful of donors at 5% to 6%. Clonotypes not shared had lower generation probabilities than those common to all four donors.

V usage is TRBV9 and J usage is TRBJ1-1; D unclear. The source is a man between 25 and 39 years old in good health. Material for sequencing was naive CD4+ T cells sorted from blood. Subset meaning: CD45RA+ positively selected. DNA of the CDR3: TGTGCCAGCAGCGTAGGGGGTATTCGGACTGAAGCTTTCTTT. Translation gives CASSVGGIRTEAFF.